The clone carrying this TCR beta chain was observed a handful of times. Its antigen is currently unknown. Per the germline V gene, CDR1 is SGHRS and CDR2 is YFSETQ. The CDR3 sequence is 11 residues long. V was shortened by 4 bases and J by 2 bases, with 3 bases between the two germline ends. The data belong to a study of cytomegalovirus exposure and HLA in healthy donors. Using immunoSEQ multiplex PCR, the repertoire was profiled, and TCRdb retains in-frame clones only, with some absent. The sample contains under 80,000 clones, roughly nine tenths of which appear only once. General study findings and limits: Specific recognition of CMV antigens was confirmed in vitro for three chains (all CMV-associated). Some public TCRs appeared in many individuals, while most sequences were rare. The authors enumerated over 150 TCR beta chains as linked to cytomegalovirus.

This sequence joins TRBV5-1 and TRBJ2-5; D uncertain. The sequence derives from a woman in her late teens or twenties in good health and CMV-seronegative. What was sequenced was PBMCs. In DNA form, the CDR3 reads TGCGCCAGCAGCCTTCAAGAGACCCAGTACTTC. It yields the protein CASSLQETQYF.